The rows below give T cell receptor beta chains drawn from one sample of a study of early T cells in non-severe SARS-CoV-2 infection. TCRdb re-analysed the 5' RACE reads in MiXCR, keeping a single row per CDR3 protein. This sample has approximately 49,000 distinct CDR3 sequences, with roughly 12% found just once. The specimen was whole blood. The origin of the receptors is an adult who was a healthcare worker with PCR-confirmed SARS-CoV-2 infection or an uninfected control (not recorded which). The CDR3 runs from the conserved cysteine through the conserved F or W. D genes are given only for firm matches. The size of a clone is reported for some rows only, either as once, few or many, or as a class for expanded clones.

j_gene	abundance	d_gene	v_gene	CDR3nt	CDR3aa
TRBJ2-7	.	.	TRBV12-3/TRBV12-4	TGTGCCAGCAGTCCGACGTTGGGGGCACGAAGCTCCTACGAGCAGTACTTC	CASSPTLGARSSYEQYF
TRBJ1-2	many	.	TRBV28	TGTGCCAGCAGTCCTCCACAGGTTAACTATGGCTACACCTTC	CASSPPQVNYGYTF
TRBJ2-3	many	.	TRBV11-2	TGTGCCAGCAGCCCGGGCAGGTTAGCGGAATACGTCCGTGATACGCAGTATTTT	CASSPGRLAEYVRDTQYF
TRBJ1-4	few	.	TRBV4-2	TGTGCCAGCAGCCAAGGTTTGAGACCAACTCTCGGGGGAGAAAAACTGTTTTTT	CASSQGLRPTLGGEKLFF
TRBJ2-1	few	.	TRBV7-2	TGTGCCAGCAGCTTAGAAGGGGTTGTACACAATGAGCAGTTCTTC	CASSLEGVVHNEQFF
TRBJ1-1	many	.	TRBV5-1	TGCGCCAGCAGCTTGGGAACTATGAACACTGAAGCTTTCTTT	CASSLGTMNTEAFF
TRBJ2-7	few	.	TRBV20-1	TGCAGTGCTAGAGATCTCGGGAAAGGGGAATTCCACGAGCAGTACTTC	CSARDLGKGEFHEQYF
TRBJ2-3	many	.	TRBV27	TGTGCCAGCAGTTTATATCGGGGACGTCAAGATACGCAGTATTTT	CASSLYRGRQDTQYF
TRBJ2-1	many	.	TRBV20-1	TGCAGTGCTAGATTAGTTTTCCCTGAGCAGTTCTTC	CSARLVFPEQFF
TRBJ2-7	few	.	TRBV27	TGTGCCAGCAGTCCGTTCGGTCAGGGCGAGCAGTACTTC	CASSPFGQGEQYF
TRBJ2-2	many	.	TRBV5-1	TGCGCCAGCAGCTTGTCGACATTTAACACCGGGGAGCTGTTTTTT	CASSLSTFNTGELFF
TRBJ1-3	many	.	TRBV27	TGTGCCAGCAGTCCCTCCGGGGGGCGAATTGGAAACACCATATATTTT	CASSPSGGRIGNTIYF
TRBJ1-3	few	.	TRBV7-2	TGTGCCAGCAGCTTTAGCGGGAGATTTGGAAACACCATATATTTT	CASSFSGRFGNTIYF
TRBJ1-6	many	.	TRBV19	TGTGCCAGTAGTCCCCCGACAGGAACCTCCTCCTATAATTCACCCCTCCACTTT	CASSPPTGTSSYNSPLHF
TRBJ1-3	few	TRBD1	TRBV7-2	TGTGCCAGCAGCTCAGGACAGGGGGCAAGTACTGGAAACACCATATATTTT	CASSSGQGASTGNTIYF
TRBJ2-7	.	TRBD1	TRBV5-5	TGTGCCAGCAGCTCCACAGGGGATAATCCGTTTGAGCAGTACTTC	CASSSTGDNPFEQYF
TRBJ2-3	.	.	TRBV21-1	TGTGCCAGCAGCAAAGGTCAGGGAACAGATACGCAGTATTTT	CASSKGQGTDTQYF
TRBJ2-5	many	TRBD1	TRBV6-2/TRBV6-3	TGTGCCAGCAGTACAGGGGGAGTAGAGACCCAGTACTTC	CASSTGGVETQYF